This TCR beta chain was profiled in a study of radiation and T cells in renal cell carcinoma. Study observations and caveats: From baseline, blood top tumor clonotypes peaked at 2 weeks post-radiation. Without pretreatment biopsies, baseline tumor clonotype presence was undetermined.

Profiled with immunoSEQ multiplex PCR; TCRdb holds only in-frame clones, not every one. The sample consists of some 110,000 clones, approximately 82% of them appearing once. A note on this clone: The antigen remains unidentified.

J lost 2 bases, V lost 4 bases, and 3 bases had no gene match. CDR3 size: 14 residues. CDR1 SGHRS and CDR2 YFSETQ come from the germline V gene. The time point: baseline pretreatment blood. Sample treatment: 15 Gy SBRT to primary tumor, nephrectomy 4 weeks later. This receptor was obtained from a woman aged 55-69 years with renal cell carcinoma. The gene calls are TRBV5-1 and TRBJ2-5, with 9 bases that match TRBD1. The sample was blood, taken from a patient whose treatment included radiotherapy and nephrectomy. CDR3 nucleotide sequence: TGCGCCAGCAGCCCCGACAGGGGGCAAGAGACCCAGTACTTC. Protein: CASSPDRGQETQYF.